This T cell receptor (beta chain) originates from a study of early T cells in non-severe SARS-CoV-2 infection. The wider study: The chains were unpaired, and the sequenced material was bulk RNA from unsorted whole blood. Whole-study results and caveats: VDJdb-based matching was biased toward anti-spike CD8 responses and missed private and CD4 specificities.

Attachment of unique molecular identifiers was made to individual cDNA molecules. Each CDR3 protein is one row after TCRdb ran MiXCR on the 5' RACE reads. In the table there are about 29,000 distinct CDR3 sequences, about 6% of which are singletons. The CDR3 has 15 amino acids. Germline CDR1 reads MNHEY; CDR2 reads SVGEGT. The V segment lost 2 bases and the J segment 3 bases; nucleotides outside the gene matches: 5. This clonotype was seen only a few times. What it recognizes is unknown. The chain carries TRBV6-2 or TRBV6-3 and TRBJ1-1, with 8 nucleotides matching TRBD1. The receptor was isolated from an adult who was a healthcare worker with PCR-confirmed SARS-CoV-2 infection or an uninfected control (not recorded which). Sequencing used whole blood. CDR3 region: CASSYPTGVDTEAFF. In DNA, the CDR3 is TGTGCCAGCAGTTACCCGACAGGGGTGGACACTGAAGCTTTCTTT.